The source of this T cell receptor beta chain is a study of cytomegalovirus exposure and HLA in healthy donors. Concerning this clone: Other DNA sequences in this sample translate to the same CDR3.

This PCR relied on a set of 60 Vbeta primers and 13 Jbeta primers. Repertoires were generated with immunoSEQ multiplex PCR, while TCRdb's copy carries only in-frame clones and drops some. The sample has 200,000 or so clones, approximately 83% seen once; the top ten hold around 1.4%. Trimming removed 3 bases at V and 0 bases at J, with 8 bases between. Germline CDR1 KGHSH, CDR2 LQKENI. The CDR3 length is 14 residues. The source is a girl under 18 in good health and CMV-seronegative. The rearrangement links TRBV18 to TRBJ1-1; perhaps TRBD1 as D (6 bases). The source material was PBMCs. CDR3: CASSPQGLNTEAFF. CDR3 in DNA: TGTGCCAGCTCACCTCAGGGGCTGAACACTGAAGCTTTCTTT.